This TCR beta chain was retrieved from a study of blood T cell repertoires in COVID-19. Study-level background: Samples taken during acute and convalescent COVID-19 were collected in the United States, Italy and Spain. Sources were T cells, B-cell-depleted T cells, or PBMCs; the material itself was cDNA or gDNA.

Study processing details: Using reference gene primer amplification, nucleated cell counts were estimated. Data came from immunoSEQ multiplex PCR; TCRdb stores just in-frame clones and leaves some out. The V and J calls and clone size are taken from that table; D and trimming were inferred from the DNA. The sample lists tens of thousands of clones, around 90% occurring once. The CDR3 spans 15 residues. V lost 10 bases, J lost 7 bases, and 15 bases stayed unmatched. Germline CDR1 and CDR2: MNHEY and SVGAGI. The chain uses TRBV6-5 and TRBJ1-1; 10 nucleotides agree with TRBD1. The TCR comes from a man aged 60-69 years with COVID-19, enrolled during active disease. Sequencing used peripheral blood. The CDR3 sequence is CATVSTGGEIGEAFF. CDR3 coding DNA: TGTGCCACCGTATCGACAGGGGGCGAAATCGGTGAAGCTTTCTTT.